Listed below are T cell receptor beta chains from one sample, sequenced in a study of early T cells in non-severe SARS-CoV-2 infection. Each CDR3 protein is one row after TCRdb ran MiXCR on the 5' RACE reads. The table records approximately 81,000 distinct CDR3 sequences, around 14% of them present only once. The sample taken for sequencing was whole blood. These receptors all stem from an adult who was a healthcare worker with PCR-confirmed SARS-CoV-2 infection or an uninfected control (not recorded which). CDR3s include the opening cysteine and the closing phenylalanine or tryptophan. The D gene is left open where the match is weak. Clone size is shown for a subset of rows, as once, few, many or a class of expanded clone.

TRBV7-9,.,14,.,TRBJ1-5,CASSLASSGQPQHF,TGTGCCAGCAGCTTAGCGAGCAGCGGCCAGCCCCAGCATTTT
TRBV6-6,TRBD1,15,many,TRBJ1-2,CASSDDRDVGYGYTF,TGTGCCAGCAGTGACGACAGGGATGTTGGTTATGGCTACACCTTC
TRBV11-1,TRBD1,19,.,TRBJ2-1,CASSLTPTGGKSSYNEQFF,TGTGCCAGCAGCTTAACACCAACAGGGGGAAAAAGCTCCTACAATGAGCAGTTCTTC
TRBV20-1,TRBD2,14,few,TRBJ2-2,CSAASGSVTGELFF,TGCAGTGCGGCTAGCGGGAGTGTCACCGGGGAGCTGTTTTTT
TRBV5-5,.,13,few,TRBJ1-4,CASSFDIGEKLFF,TGTGCCAGCAGCTTCGACATCGGCGAAAAACTGTTTTTT
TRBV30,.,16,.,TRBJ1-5,CAWSTSGAWMDQPQHF,TGTGCCTGGAGTACAAGCGGGGCATGGATGGATCAGCCCCAGCATTTT
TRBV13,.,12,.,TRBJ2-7,CASRGTSYEQYF,TGTGCCAGCAGGGGAACCTCCTACGAGCAGTACTTC
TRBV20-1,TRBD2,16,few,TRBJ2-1,CSASSGGKSYDNEQFF,TGCAGTGCTAGTAGCGGGGGGAAGTCCTACGACAATGAGCAGTTCTTC
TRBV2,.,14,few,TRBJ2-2,CASVLGGTTGELFF,TGTGCCTCAGTCCTCGGGGGTACCACCGGGGAGCTGTTTTTT
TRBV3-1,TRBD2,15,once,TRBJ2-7,CASSRWTSGNYEQYF,TGTGCCAGCAGCCGATGGACTAGCGGGAACTACGAGCAGTACTTC
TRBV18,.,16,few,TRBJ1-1,CASSPPEGAYDTEAFF,TGTGCCAGCTCACCACCGGAAGGGGCGTACGACACTGAAGCTTTCTTT
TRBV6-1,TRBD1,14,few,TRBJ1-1,CASSAGTGNSEAFF,TGTGCCAGCAGTGCCGGGACAGGGAATTCTGAAGCTTTCTTT
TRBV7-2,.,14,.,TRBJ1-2,CASSSYAANYGYTF,TGTGCCAGCAGCAGCTATGCAGCAAACTATGGCTACACCTTC
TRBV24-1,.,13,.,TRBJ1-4,CATRAASNEKLFF,TGTGCCACCAGGGCAGCGTCTAATGAAAAACTGTTTTTT
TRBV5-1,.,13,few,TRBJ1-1,CASSLQGQAEAFF,TGCGCCAGCAGCTTGCAGGGGCAAGCTGAAGCTTTCTTT
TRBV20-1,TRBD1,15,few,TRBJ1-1,CSARDLGQGNTEAFF,TGCAGTGCTAGAGATCTCGGACAGGGAAACACTGAAGCTTTCTTT
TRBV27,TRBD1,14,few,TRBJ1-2,CASSNGTGAYGYTF,TGTGCCAGCAGCAATGGGACAGGCGCATATGGCTACACCTTC
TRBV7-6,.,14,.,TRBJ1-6,CASSFTGTDSPLHF,TGTGCCAGCAGCTTCACCGGGACGGATTCACCCCTCCATTTT
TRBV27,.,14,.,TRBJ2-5,CASSSIGSRETQYF,TGTGCCAGCAGTTCCATCGGGTCCAGAGAGACCCAGTACTTC
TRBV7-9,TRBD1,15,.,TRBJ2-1,CASRGPGQALDEQFF,TGTGCCAGCAGGGGTCCGGGACAGGCTCTGGATGAGCAGTTCTTC
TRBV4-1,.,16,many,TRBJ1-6,CASSSDGPFPNSPLHF,TGCGCCAGCAGCTCGGACGGGCCTTTTCCAAATTCACCCCTCCACTTT
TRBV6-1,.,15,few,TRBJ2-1,CASSVLPSSYNEQFF,TGTGCCAGCAGTGTCCTGCCAAGCTCCTACAATGAGCAGTTCTTC
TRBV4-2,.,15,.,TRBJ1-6,CASSQVGQVNSPLHF,TGTGCCAGCAGCCAAGTTGGCCAGGTTAATTCACCCCTCCACTTT
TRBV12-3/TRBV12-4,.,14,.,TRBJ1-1,CASSRGTANTEAFF,TGTGCCAGCAGTCGTGGGACGGCGAACACTGAAGCTTTCTTT
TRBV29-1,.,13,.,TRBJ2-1,CSVEGLLVNEQFF,TGCAGCGTTGAAGGTCTACTAGTCAATGAGCAGTTCTTC
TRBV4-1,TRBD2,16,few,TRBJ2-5,CASSPGLAGGWETQYF,TGCGCCAGCAGCCCAGGACTAGCGGGAGGTTGGGAGACCCAGTACTTC
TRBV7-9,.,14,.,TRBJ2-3,CASSRDRIPAAQYF,TGTGCCAGCAGCCGGGACCGCATCCCCGCTGCGCAGTATTTT
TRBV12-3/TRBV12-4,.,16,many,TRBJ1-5,CASSLTLDGSNQPQHF,TGTGCCAGCAGTCTGACACTGGACGGGAGCAATCAGCCCCAGCATTTT
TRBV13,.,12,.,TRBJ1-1,CASSTDSREAFF,TGTGCCAGCAGCACCGACTCCCGGGAGGCTTTCTTT
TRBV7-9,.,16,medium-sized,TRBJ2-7,CASSLEAGIAPYEQYF,TGTGCCAGCAGCTTAGAAGCCGGGATCGCTCCCTACGAGCAGTACTTC
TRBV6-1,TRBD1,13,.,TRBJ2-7,CAIHRTGGNEQYF,TGTGCCATCCATCGGACAGGGGGCAACGAGCAGTACTTC
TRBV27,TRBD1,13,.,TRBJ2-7,CASGRGFTYEQYF,TGTGCCAGCGGCAGGGGGTTTACCTACGAGCAGTACTTC
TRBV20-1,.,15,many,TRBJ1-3,CSARLDRYSGNTIYF,TGCAGTGCTAGGTTGGACCGATATTCCGGAAACACCATATATTTT
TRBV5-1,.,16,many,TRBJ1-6,CASSSRHRETDSPLHF,TGCGCCAGCAGCTCGAGACACAGGGAGACGGATTCACCCCTCCACTTT
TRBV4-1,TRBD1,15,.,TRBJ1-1,CASSQEGGRNTEAFF,TGCGCCAGCAGCCAAGAAGGGGGCCGGAACACTGAAGCTTTCTTT